Listed below are T cell receptor beta chains from one sample, sequenced in a study of blood T cell repertoires in COVID-19. Generated by immunoSEQ multiplex PCR, the TCRdb table keeps only in-frame clones and is missing some. Of about 84,000 clones in the sample, 80% to 90% are singletons; the top ten hold less than 40%. Material for sequencing was peripheral blood. Source of these receptors: an elderly man with active or convalescent COVID-19. Each CDR3 is given with its conserved first and last residue. D genes are given only for firm matches. Clone size is given for some rows only: seen once, a few or many times, or a class if the clone is expanded.

>TRBD1|-|TRBJ1-1|TRBV10-1
CASSERGTGGTEAFF
TGCGCCAGCAGTGAAAGGGGAACAGGGGGAACTGAAGCTTTCTTT
>TRBD2|once|TRBJ2-7|TRBV19
CASSILAGGPNEQYF
TGTGCCAGTAGTATCCTGGCGGGAGGGCCGAACGAGCAGTACTTC
>-|-|TRBJ1-2|TRBV7-8
CASSSTASNYGYTF
TGTGCCAGCAGCTCGACAGCGTCTAACTATGGCTACACCTTC
>TRBD1|-|TRBJ1-5|TRBV3-1/TRBV3-2
CASSQTDRGHQPQHF
TGTGCCAGCAGCCAGACAGACAGGGGGCACCAGCCCCAGCATTTT
>TRBD2|once|TRBJ2-1|TRBV27
CASTSGLAGVGEQFF
TGTGCCAGCACCTCCGGGCTAGCGGGAGTAGGTGAGCAGTTCTTC
>-|-|TRBJ1-2|TRBV19
CASSIAGAGYTF
TGTGCCAGTAGTATAGCAGGGGCTGGCTACACCTTC
>TRBD1|-|TRBJ1-2|TRBV7-9
CASSDRGTGGYTF
TGTGCCAGCAGCGACAGGGGAACGGGCGGCTACACCTTC
>-|once|TRBJ1-4|TRBV5-4
CASSLGTEDEKLFF
TGTGCCAGCAGCTTGGGGACGGAGGATGAAAAACTGTTTTTT
>-|-|TRBJ2-1|TRBV2
CASSEPPSVDEQFF
TGTGCCAGCAGTGAACCCCCTAGCGTTGATGAGCAGTTCTTC
>TRBD1|-|TRBJ2-2|TRBV24-1
CATSEATGAIGELFF
TGTGCCACCAGTGAAGCTACAGGGGCTATCGGGGAGCTGTTTTTT
>-|-|TRBJ2-4|TRBV6-5
CASSPGELAKNIQYF
TGTGCCAGCAGCCCCGGGGAGTTAGCCAAAAACATTCAGTACTTC
>TRBD2|-|TRBJ2-7|TRBV20-1
CSASSGVAGGTEQYF
TGCAGTGCTAGTTCCGGGGTAGCGGGAGGTACCGAGCAGTACTTC